This T cell receptor (beta chain) was sequenced for a study of cytomegalovirus exposure and HLA in healthy donors. PCR primers comprised 60 Vbeta and 13 Jbeta primers. Using immunoSEQ multiplex PCR, the repertoire was profiled, and TCRdb retains in-frame clones only, with some absent. This table has 150,000 to 180,000 clones, more than 70% appearing once. Germline loops: CDR1 SGHVS, CDR2 FNYEAQ. This CDR3 has 17 residues. Trimming at V came to 3 bases and at J to 7 bases, leaving 9 bases not matched to a gene. The clonotype comes from a woman in her thirties or forties in good health and CMV-seropositive. The chain couples TRBV7-6 to TRBJ2-2; TRBD2 matches 12 bases. The source material was PBMCs. CDR3 in DNA: TGTGCCAGCAGCTTTAGAGGACTAGCGGGATATCACGGGGAGCTGTTTTTT. The encoded protein is CASSFRGLAGYHGELFF. Combining the CDR3 with reference TRBV7-6 and TRBJ2-2 gives the whole variable domain GAGVSQSPRYKVTKRGQDVALRCDPISGHVSLYWYRQALGQGPEFLTYFNYEAQQDKSGLPNDRFSAERPEGSISTLTIQRTEQRDSAMYRCASSFRGLAGYHGELFFGEGSRLTVL.